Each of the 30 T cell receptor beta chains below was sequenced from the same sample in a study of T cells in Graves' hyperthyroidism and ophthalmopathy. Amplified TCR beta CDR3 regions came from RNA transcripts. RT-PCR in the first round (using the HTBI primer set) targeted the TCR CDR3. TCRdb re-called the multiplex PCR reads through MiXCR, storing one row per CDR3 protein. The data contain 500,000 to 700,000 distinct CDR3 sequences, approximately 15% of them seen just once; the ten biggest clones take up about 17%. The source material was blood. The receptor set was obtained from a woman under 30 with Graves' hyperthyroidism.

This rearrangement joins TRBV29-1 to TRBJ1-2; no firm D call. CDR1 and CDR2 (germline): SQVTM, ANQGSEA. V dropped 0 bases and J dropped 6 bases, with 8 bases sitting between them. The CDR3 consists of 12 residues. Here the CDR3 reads CSVEDRTNGYTF. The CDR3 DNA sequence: TGCAGCGTTGAAGACAGGACGAATGGCTACACCTTC.

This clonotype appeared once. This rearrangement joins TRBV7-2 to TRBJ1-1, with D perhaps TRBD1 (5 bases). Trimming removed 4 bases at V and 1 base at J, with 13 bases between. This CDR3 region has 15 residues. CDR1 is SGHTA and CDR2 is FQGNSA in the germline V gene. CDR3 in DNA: TGTGCCAGCAGCTCAAAGGGACGGCCGAACACTGAAGCTTTCTTT. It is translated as CASSSKGRPNTEAFF.

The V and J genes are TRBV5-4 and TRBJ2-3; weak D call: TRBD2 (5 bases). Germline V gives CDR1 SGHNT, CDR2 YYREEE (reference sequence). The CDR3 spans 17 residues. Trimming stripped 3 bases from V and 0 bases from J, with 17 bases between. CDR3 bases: TGTGCCAGCAGCTCTGCCCCCCGGGGTACTAGCACAGATACGCAGTATTTT. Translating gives CASSSAPRGTSTDTQYF.

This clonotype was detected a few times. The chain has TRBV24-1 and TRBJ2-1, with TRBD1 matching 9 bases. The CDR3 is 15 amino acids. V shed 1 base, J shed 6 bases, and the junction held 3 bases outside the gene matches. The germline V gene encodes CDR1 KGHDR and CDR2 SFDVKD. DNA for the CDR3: TGTGCCACCAGTGATTTCCCGACAGGGGGCAATGAGCAGTTCTTC. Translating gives CATSDFPTGGNEQFF.

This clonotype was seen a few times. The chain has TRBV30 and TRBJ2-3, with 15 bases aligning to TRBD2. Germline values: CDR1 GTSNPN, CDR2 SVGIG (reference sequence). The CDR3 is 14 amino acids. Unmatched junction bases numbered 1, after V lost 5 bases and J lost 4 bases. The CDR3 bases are TGTGCCTGGGGGACTAGCGGGAGGCCAGATACGCAGTATTTT. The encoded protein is CAWGTSGRPDTQYF.

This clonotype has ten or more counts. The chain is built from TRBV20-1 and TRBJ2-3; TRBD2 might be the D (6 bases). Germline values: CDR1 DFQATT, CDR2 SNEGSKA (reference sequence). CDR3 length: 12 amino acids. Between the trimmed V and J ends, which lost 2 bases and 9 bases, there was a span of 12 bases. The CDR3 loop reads CSARLAERTQYF. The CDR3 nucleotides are TGCAGTGCTAGATTAGCGGAAAGAACGCAGTATTTT.

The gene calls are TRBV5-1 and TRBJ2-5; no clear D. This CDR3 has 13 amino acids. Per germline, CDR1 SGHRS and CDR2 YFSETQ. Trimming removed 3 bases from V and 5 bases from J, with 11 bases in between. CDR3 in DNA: TGCGCCAGCAGCTGGGGTGATGGTGAGACCCAGTACTTC. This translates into CASSWGDGETQYF.

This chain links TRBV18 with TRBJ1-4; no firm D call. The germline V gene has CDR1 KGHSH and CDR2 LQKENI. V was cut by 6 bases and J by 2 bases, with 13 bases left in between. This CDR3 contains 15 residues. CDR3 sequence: CASSPKGQTNEKLFF. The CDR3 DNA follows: TGTGCCAGCTCGCCCAAAGGGCAGACTAATGAAAAACTGTTTTTT.

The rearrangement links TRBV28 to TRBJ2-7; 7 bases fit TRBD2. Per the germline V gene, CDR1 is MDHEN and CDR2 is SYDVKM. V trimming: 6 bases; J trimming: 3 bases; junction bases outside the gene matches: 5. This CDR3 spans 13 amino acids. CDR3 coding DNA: TGTGCCAGCAGACCGACTAGCAGCTACGAGCAGTACTTC. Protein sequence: CASRPTSSYEQYF. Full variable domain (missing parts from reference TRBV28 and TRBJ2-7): DVKVTQSSRYLVKRTGEKVFLECVQDMDHENMFWYRQDPGLGLRLIYFSYDVKMKEKGDIPEGYSVSREKKERFSLILESASTNQTSMYLCASRPTSSYEQYFGPGTRLTVT.

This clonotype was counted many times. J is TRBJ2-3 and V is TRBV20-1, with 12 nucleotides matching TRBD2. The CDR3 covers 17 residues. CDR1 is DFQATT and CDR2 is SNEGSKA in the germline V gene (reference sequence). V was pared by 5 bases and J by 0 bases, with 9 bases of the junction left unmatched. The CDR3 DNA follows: TGCAGTGCTCTTCTAGCGGGGGGGCAAGGGAGCACAGATACGCAGTATTTT. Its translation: CSALLAGGQGSTDTQYF.

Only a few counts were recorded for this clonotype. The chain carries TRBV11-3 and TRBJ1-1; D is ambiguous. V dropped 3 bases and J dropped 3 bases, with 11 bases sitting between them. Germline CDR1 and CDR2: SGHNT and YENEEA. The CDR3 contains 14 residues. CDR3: CASSFRTRDTEAFF. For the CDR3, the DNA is TGTGCCAGCAGCTTTCGGACCCGGGACACTGAAGCTTTCTTT. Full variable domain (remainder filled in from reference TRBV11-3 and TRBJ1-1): EAGVVQSPRYKIIEKKQPVAFWCNPISGHNTLYWYLQNLGQGPELLIRYENEEAVDDSQLPKDRFSAERLKGVDSTLKIQPAELGDSAVYLCASSFRTRDTEAFFGQGTRLTVV.

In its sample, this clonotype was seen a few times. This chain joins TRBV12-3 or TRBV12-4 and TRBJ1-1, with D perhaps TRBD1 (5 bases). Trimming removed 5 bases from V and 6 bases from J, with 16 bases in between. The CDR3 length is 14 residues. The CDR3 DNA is TGTGCCAGCAGTCTTCAGGGCCCGGCCGCTGAAGCTTTCTTT. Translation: CASSLQGPAAEAFF.

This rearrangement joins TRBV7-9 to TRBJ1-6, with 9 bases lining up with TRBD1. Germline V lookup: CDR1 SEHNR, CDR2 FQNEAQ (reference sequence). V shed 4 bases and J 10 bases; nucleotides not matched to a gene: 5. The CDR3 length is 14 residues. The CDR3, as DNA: TGTGCCAGCAGCTATGGGACAGGGAGCTCACCCCTCCACTTT. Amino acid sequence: CASSYGTGSSPLHF.

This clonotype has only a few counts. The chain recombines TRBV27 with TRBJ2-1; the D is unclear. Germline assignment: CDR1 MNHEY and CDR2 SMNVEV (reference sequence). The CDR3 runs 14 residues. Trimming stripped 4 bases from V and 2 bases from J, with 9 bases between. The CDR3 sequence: CASSWADPYNEQFF. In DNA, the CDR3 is TGTGCCAGCAGTTGGGCGGACCCCTACAATGAGCAGTTCTTC.

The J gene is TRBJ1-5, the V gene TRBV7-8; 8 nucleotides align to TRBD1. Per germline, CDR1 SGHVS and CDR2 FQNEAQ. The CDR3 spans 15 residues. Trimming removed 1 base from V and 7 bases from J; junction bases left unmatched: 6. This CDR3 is CASSLGSGGGQPQHF. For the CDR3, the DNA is TGTGCCAGCAGCTTAGGTTCAGGGGGCGGACAGCCCCAGCATTTT. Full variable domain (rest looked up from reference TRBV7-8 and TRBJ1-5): GAGVSQSPRYKVAKRGQDVALRCDPISGHVSLFWYQQALGQGPEFLTYFQNEAQLDKSGLPSDRFFAERPEGSVSTLKIQRTQQEDSAVYLCASSLGSGGGQPQHFGDGTRLSIL.

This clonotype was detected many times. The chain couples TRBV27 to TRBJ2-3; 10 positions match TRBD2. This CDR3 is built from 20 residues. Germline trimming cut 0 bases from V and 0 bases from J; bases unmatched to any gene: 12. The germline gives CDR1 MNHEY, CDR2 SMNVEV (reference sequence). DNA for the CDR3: TGTGCCAGCAGTTTATCGGCTAGCGGGGGTGGAGGGGCCAGCACAGATACGCAGTATTTT. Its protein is CASSLSASGGGGASTDTQYF.

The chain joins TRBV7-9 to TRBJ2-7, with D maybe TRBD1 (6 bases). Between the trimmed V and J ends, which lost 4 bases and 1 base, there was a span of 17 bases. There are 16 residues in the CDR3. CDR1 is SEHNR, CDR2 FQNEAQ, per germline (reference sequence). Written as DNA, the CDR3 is TGTGCCAGCAGCTCAACAACCGGGACACTTTCCTACGAGCAGTACTTC. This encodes CASSSTTGTLSYEQYF.

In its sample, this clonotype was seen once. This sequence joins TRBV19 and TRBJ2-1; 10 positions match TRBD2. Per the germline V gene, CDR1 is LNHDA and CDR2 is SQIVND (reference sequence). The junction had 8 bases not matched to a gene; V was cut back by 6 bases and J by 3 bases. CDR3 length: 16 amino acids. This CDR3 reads CASSQQLAGNYNEQFF. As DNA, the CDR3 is TGTGCCAGTAGCCAACAACTAGCGGGGAACTACAATGAGCAGTTCTTC.

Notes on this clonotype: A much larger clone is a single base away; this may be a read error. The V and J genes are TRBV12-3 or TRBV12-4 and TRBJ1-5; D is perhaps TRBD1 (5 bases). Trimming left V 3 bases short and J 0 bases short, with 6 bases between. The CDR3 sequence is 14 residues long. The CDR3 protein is CASSFGHSNQPQHF. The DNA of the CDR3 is TGTGCCAGCAGTTTCGGACATAGCAATCAGCCCCAGCATTTT.

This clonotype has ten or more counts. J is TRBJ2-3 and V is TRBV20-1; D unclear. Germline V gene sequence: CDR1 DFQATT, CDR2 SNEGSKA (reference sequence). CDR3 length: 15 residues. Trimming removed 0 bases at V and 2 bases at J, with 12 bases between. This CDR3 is CSARDLRGSTDTQYF. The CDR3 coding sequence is TGCAGTGCTAGAGATCTTAGAGGATCCACAGATACGCAGTATTTT.

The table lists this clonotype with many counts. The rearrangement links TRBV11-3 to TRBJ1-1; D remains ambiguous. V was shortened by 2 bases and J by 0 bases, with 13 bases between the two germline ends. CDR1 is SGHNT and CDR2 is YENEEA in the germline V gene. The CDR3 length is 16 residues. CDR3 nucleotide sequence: TGTGCCAGCAGCTTATATTTAGTCGGTTTGAACACTGAAGCTTTCTTT. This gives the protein CASSLYLVGLNTEAFF.

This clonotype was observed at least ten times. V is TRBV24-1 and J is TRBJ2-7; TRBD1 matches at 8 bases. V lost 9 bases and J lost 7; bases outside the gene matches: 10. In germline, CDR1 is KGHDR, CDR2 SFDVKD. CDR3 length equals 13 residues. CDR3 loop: CATQGTGVGEQYF. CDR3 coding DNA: TGTGCCACCCAAGGGACAGGCGTGGGGGAGCAGTACTTC.

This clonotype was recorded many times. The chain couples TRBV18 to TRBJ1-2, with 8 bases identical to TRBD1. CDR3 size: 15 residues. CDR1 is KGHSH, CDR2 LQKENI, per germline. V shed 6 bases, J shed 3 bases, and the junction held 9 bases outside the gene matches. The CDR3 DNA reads TGTGCCAGCTCCCCTCAGGGGGCGCTGGACTATGGCTACACCTTC. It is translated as CASSPQGALDYGYTF.

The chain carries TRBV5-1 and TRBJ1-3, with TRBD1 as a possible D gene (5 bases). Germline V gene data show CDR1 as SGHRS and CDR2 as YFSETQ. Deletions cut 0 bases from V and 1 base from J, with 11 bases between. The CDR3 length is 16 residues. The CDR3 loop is CASSLGPGPSGNTIYF. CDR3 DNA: TGCGCCAGCAGCTTGGGCCCAGGGCCGTCTGGAAACACCATATATTTT.

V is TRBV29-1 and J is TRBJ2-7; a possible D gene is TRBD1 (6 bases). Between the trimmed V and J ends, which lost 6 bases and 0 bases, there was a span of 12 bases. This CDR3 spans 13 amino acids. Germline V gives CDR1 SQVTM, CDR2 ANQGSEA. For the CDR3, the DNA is TGCAGCGTCCTCCGGGACAACTCCTACGAGCAGTACTTC. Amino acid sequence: CSVLRDNSYEQYF.

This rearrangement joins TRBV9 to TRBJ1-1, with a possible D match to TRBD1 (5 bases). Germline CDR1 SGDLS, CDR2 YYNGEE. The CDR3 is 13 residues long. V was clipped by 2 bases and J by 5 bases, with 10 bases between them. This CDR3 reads CASSVQGWTEAFF. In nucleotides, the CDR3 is TGTGCCAGCAGCGTTCAGGGTTGGACTGAAGCTTTCTTT.

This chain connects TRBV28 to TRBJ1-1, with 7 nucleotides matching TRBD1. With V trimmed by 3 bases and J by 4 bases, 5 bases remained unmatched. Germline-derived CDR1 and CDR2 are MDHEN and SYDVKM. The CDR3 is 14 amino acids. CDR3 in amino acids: CASSLKNRGTEAFF. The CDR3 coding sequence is TGTGCCAGCAGTTTGAAAAACAGGGGCACTGAAGCTTTCTTT. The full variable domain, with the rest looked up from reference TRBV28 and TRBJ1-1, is DVKVTQSSRYLVKRTGEKVFLECVQDMDHENMFWYRQDPGLGLRLIYFSYDVKMKEKGDIPEGYSVSREKKERFSLILESASTNQTSMYLCASSLKNRGTEAFFGQGTRLTVV.

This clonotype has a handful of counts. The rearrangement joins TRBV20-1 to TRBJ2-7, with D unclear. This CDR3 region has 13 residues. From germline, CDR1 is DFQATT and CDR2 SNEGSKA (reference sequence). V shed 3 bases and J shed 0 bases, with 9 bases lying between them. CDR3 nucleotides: TGCAGTGCTAGGACAATGAGCTCCTACGAGCAGTACTTC. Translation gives CSARTMSSYEQYF.

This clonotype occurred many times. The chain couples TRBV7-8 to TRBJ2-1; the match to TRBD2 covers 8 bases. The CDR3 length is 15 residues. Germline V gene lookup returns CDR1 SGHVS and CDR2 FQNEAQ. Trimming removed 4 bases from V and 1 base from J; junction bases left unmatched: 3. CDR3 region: CASSSRLASYNEQFF. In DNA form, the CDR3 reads TGTGCCAGCAGCTCCAGACTAGCGTCCTACAATGAGCAGTTCTTC. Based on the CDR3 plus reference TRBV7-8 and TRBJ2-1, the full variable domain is GAGVSQSPRYKVAKRGQDVALRCDPISGHVSLFWYQQALGQGPEFLTYFQNEAQLDKSGLPSDRFFAERPEGSVSTLKIQRTQQEDSAVYLCASSSRLASYNEQFFGPGTRLTVL.

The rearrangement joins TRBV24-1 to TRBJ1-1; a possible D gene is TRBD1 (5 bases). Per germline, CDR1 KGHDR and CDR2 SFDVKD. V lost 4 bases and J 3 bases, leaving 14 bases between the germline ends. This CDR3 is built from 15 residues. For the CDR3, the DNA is TGTGCCACCAGTGACCCCTCCCGGGGGGACACTGAAGCTTTCTTT. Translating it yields CATSDPSRGDTEAFF.